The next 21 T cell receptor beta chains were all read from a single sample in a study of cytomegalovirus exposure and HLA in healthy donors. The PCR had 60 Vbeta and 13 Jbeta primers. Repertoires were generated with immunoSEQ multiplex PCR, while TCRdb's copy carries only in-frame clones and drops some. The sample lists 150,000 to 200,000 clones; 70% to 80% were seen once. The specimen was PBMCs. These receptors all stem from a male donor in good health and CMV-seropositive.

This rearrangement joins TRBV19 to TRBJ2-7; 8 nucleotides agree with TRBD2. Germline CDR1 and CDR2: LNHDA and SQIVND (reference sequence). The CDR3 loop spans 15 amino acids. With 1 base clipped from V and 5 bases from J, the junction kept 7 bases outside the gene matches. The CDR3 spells CASSIVRGGPHEQYF. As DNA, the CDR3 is TGTGCCAGTAGTATAGTTCGGGGGGGGCCGCACGAGCAGTACTTC.

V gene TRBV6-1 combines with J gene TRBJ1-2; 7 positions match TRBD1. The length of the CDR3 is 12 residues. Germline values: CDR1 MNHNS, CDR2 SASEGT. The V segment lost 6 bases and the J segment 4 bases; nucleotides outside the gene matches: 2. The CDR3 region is CASRTGAYGYTF. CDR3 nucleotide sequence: TGTGCCAGCAGAACAGGGGCCTATGGCTACACCTTC.

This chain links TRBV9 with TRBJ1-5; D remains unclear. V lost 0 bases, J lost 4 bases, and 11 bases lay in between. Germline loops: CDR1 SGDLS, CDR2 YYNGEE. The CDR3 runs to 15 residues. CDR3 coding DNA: TGTGCCAGCAGCGTAGATGCGGGTGCGAATCAGCCCCAGCATTTT. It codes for CASSVDAGANQPQHF. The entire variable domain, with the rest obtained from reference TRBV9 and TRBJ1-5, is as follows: DSGVTQTPKHLITATGQRVTLRCSPRSGDLSVYWYQQSLDQGLQFLIQYYNGEERAKGNILERFSAQQFPDLHSELNLSSLELGDSALYFCASSVDAGANQPQHFGDGTRLSIL.

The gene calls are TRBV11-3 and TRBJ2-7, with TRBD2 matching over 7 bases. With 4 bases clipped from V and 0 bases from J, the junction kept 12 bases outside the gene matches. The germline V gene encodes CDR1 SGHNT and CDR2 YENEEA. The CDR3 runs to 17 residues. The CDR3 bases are TGTGCCAGCAGCTGGCTCCCCCAAGGGAGGGACTCCTACGAGCAGTACTTC. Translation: CASSWLPQGRDSYEQYF.

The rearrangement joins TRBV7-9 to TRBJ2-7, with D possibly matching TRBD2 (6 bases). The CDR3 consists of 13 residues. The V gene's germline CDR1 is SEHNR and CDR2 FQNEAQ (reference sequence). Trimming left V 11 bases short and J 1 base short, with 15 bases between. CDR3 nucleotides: TGTGCCTGCGGGACTGTTTTTTCCTACGAGCAGTACTTC. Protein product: CACGTVFSYEQYF.

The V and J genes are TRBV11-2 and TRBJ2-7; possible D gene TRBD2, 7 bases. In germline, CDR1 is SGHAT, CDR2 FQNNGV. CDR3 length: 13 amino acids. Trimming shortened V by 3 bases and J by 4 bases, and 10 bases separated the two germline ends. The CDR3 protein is CASSLRGGYEQYF. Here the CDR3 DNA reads TGTGCCAGCAGCTTGAGGGGGGGATACGAGCAGTACTTC.

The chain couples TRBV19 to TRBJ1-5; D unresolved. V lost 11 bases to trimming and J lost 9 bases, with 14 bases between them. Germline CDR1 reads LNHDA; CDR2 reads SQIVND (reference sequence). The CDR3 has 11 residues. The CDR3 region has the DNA TGTGCCGGCCGGAGTGTTGGGCCCCAGCATTTT. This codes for CAGRSVGPQHF.

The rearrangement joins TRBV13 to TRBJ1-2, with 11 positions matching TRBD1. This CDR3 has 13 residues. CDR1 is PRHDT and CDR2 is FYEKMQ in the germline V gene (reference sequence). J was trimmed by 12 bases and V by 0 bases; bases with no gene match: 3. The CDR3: CASSLGDRGHDTF. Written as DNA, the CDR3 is TGTGCCAGCAGCTTAGGGGACAGGGGGCATGACACCTTC.

The CDR3 DNA sequence: TGTGCCAGCAGCTTAGACGACGGAGAGAAATACGAGCAGTACTTC. This translates into CASSLDDGEKYEQYF. The V and J genes are TRBV11-2 and TRBJ2-7, with D unresolved. Germline V gives CDR1 SGHAT, CDR2 FQNNGV. CDR3 size: 15 residues. The V gene lost 0 bases and the J gene lost 4 bases, with 13 bases spanning the gap.

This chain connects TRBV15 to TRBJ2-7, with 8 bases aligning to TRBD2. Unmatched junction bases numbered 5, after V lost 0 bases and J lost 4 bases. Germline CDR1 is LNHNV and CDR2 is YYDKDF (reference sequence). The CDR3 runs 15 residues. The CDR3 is CATSRDGGGPYEQYF. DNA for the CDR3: TGTGCCACCAGCAGAGATGGCGGGGGGCCTTACGAGCAGTACTTC.

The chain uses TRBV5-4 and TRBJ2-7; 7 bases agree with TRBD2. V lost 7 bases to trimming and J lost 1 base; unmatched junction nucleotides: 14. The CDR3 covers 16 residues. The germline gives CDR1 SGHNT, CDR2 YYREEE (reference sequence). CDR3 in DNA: TGTGCCAGCTACCCCCACGGGCCTAGCGGTTCCTACGAGCAGTACTTC. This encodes CASYPHGPSGSYEQYF.

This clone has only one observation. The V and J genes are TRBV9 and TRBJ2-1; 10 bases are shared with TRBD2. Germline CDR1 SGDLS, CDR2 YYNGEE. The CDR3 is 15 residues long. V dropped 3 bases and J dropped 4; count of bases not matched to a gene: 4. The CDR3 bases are TGTGCCAGCAGCGCCAGCGGGGGGGCGTACAATGAGCAGTTCTTC. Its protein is CASSASGGAYNEQFF.

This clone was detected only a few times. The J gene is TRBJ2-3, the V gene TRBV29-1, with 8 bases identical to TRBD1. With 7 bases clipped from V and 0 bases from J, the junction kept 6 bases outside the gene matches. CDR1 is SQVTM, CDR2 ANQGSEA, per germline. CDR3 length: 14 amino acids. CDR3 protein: CSAGQGFSTDTQYF. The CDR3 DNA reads TGCAGCGCCGGACAGGGATTTAGCACAGATACGCAGTATTTT.

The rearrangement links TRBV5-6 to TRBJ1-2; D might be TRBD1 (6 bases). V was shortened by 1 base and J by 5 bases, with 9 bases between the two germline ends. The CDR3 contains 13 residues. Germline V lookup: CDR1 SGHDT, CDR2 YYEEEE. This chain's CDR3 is CASSLRQGYGYTF. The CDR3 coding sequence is TGTGCCAGCAGCTTGAGGCAGGGGTATGGCTACACCTTC.

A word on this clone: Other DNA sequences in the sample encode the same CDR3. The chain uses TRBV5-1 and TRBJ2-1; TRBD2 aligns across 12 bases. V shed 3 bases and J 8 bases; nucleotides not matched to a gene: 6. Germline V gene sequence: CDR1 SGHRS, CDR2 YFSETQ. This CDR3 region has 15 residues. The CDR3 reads CASSSGLAGLDEQFF. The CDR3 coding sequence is TGCGCCAGCAGCTCTGGACTAGCGGGACTGGATGAGCAGTTCTTC.

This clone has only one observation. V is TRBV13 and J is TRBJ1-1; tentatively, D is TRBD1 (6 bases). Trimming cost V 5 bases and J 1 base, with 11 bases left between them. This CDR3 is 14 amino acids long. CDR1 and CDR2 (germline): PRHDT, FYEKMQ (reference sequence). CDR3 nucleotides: TGTGCCAGCAGCAGTGGACAGCCGAACACTGAAGCTTTCTTT. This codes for CASSSGQPNTEAFF.

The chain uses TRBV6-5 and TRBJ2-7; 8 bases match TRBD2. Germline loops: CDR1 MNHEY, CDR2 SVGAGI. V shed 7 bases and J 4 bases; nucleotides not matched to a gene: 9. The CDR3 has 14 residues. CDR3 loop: CASNPAGDAYEQYF. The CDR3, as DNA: TGTGCCAGCAACCCAGCGGGAGACGCGTACGAGCAGTACTTC.

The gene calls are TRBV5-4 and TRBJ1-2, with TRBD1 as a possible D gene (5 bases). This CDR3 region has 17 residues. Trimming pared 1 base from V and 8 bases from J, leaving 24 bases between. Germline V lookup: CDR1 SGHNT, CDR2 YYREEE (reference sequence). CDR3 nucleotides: TGTGCCAGCAGCTTGTCGGGGTTTAGAGGGGAGGATCCCGGCTACACCTTC. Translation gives CASSLSGFRGEDPGYTF.

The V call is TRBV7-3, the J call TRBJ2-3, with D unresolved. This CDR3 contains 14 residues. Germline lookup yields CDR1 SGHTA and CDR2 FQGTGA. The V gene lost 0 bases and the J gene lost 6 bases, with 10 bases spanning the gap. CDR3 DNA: TGTGCCAGCAGCTTAACTTCAGAAATTGATACGCAGTATTTT. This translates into CASSLTSEIDTQYF.

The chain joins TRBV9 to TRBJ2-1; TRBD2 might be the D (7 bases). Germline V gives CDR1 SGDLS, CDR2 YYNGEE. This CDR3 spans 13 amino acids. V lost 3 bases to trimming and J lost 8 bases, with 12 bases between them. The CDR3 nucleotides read TGTGCCAGCAGCGAGGGGGGGGCTGATGAGCAGTTCTTC. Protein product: CASSEGGADEQFF.

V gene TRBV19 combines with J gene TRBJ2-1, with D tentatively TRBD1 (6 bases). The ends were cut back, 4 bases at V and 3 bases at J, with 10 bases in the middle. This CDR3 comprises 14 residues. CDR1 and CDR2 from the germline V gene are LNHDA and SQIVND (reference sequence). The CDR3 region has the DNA TGTGCCAGTAGTACCGGACAGAACTACAATGAGCAGTTCTTC. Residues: CASSTGQNYNEQFF. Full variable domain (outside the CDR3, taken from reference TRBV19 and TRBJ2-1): DGGITQSPKYLFRKEGQNVTLSCEQNLNHDAMYWYRQDPGQGLRLIYYSQIVNDFQKGDIAEGYSVSREKKESFPLTVTSAQKNPTAFYLCASSTGQNYNEQFFGPGTRLTVL.